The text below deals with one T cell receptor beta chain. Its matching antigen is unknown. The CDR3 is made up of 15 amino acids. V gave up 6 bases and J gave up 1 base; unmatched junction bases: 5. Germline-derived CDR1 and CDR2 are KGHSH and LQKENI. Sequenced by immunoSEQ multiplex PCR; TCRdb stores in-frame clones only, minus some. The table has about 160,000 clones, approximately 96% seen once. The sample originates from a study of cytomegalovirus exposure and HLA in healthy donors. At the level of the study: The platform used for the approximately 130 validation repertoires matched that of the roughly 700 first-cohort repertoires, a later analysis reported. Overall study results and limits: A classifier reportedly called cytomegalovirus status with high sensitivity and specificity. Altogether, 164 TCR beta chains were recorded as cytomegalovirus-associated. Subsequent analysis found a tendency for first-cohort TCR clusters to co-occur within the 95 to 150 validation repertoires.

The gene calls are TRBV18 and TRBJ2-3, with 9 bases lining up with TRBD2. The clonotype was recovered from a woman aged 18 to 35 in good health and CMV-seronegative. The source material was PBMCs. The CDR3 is CASSRPSGGTDTQYF. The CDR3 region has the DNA TGTGCCAGCTCCCGGCCTAGCGGGGGCACAGATACGCAGTATTTT.